Below are 2 T cell receptor beta chains sequenced from a single sample in a study of OX40 agonist ivuxolimab in advanced cancers. Sequencing used immunoSEQ multiplex PCR; TCRdb keeps in-frame clones, though not all of them. The repertoire holds tens of thousands of clones, with 92% as singletons. The starting material was CD4+ or CD8+ T cells sorted from blood, obtained in a trial of the OX40 agonist ivuxolimab. These receptors came from an adult with an advanced solid tumor such as melanoma, head and neck, liver or kidney cancer.

The gene calls are TRBV2 and TRBJ2-5; a possible D gene is TRBD1 (6 bases). The germline V and J ends were trimmed by 6 bases and 4 bases, with 12 bases remaining between them. The CDR3 covers 13 residues. Per the germline V gene, CDR1 is SNHLY and CDR2 is FYNNEI. CDR3 bases: TGTGCCAGCAGCCAGACAGGAGCAGAGACCCAGTACTTC. It translates to CASSQTGAETQYF.

The chain is built from TRBV2 and TRBJ2-1, with 8 bases fitting TRBD2. Germline values: CDR1 SNHLY, CDR2 FYNNEI. Unmatched junction bases numbered 17, after V lost 8 bases and J lost 2 bases. The CDR3 is made up of 18 amino acids. CDR3 sequence (DNA): TGTGCCAGCGGAACCCGGGATAGCGGGATAGGAACCTACAATGAGCAGTTCTTC. It translates to CASGTRDSGIGTYNEQFF.